This record concerns one TCR beta chain sequence. Judged by its sample share, this clone qualifies as medium-sized (0.01 to 0.1%). No cognate antigen has been identified for it. Base qualities are not at hand, and no much larger clone is one base apart. This entry comes from a study of neoadjuvant anti-PD-1 for oral cavity cancer (dated by TCRdb to the early 2020s). About the full investigation: Three to four biweekly doses of nivolumab at 3 mg/kg were mostly administered to patients before curative-intent surgical resection. Patients who did not progress were given a fourth nivolumab dose at about day 43 and had definitive surgical resection on days 50-56. There were 12 to 13 patients in the parent correlative cohort, and the response rate was approximately 36%. Under RECIST 1.1, patients with complete response, partial response or stable disease were classed as responders, and patients with progression were classed as non-responders. What the work shows at the level of the full study, not this receptor alone: Larger post-treatment sizes of preexisting intratumoral clones correlated with greater tumor shrinkage, suggesting expansion of preexisting clones contributed to response. Only a few patients per response group were included in the TCR analyses, and the authors called for validation in larger cohorts. A higher pretreatment blood Treg/Th17 ratio correlated with both higher pretreatment blood TCRbeta clonality and lower post-treatment tumor TCRbeta clonality.

The sample's time point label, in plain terms: after neoadjuvant nivolumab, at surgical resection. The patients had newly diagnosed stage II-IVA oral cavity squamous cell carcinoma and had not received any prior systemic or radiation treatment. The cohort consisted of patients with HPV-negative, locally advanced oral cavity squamous cell carcinoma. The samples were obtained from a longitudinal correlative study of a single-arm phase II trial testing neoadjuvant nivolumab in oral cavity squamous cell carcinoma. Genomic DNA-based TCRbeta sequencing was performed on subject-matched pre- and post-treatment PBMCs and tumors from three responders and three non-responders. Genomic DNA was isolated from tumor tissue using the Maxwell RSC DNA from Tissue kit. Looking up the germline V gene yields CDR1 SGHTA and CDR2 FQGNSA. Trimmed from V: 5 bases; trimmed from J: 4 bases; junction bases lacking a gene match: 4. The cysteine opens and the phenylalanine closes a CDR3 of 15 amino acids. The CDR3 DNA has 45 bases and is translated from base 1.

For survey sequencing of tumor libraries, mostly approximately 4.4 ug of input genomic DNA was used, and two replicates were run per sample. The immunoSEQ hsTCRbeta kit was used to prepare TCRbeta libraries according to the manufacturer's instructions. The finished libraries were brought together in one pool at approximately 3 nM, which was then read using an Illumina NovaSeq 6000 S4 flow cell. Processing in the source paper ran as follows. The immunoSEQ Analyzer handled quality control and preprocessing of the raw data. The analysis was restricted to productive rearrangements, with each unique CDR3 amino acid sequence defining a clonotype. Repertoire clonality was estimated as the Gini-Simpson index, computed with the R package tcR. Student's t test was used to compare Gini indices, and Pearson correlation was used to assess associations with tumor size change. TCRdb stores this immuneACCESS table with in-frame sequences only. Part of the clones is absent; in the studies checked, under half of the shortfall reflects unresolved V genes, and no reason is known for the rest. Clone size and the V and J calls come from that table; the DNA yielded D and trimming. The sample profile shows approximately 23,000 clones; 35% to 55% of them were found once. The biggest ten clones account for around two fifths of the sample.

The source is a person aged 35 to 85 with oral cavity squamous cell carcinoma. The sequencing here drew on tumor tissue, taken after nivolumab (anti-PD-1) treatment. The chain uses TRBV7-2 and TRBJ2-7; 14 nucleotides in the junction match TRBD2. CDR3 region: CASSKTSGGEYEQYF. At the DNA level, the sequence is TGTGCCAGCAGCAAGACTAGCGGGGGGGAGTACGAGCAGTACTTC.